This T cell receptor beta chain was sequenced for a study of blood T cell repertoires in COVID-19. Study background: In each case, the material was cDNA or gDNA derived from T cells, B-cell-depleted T cells, or PBMCs.

There are 15 residues in the CDR3. V lost 4 bases to trimming and J lost 2 bases, with 9 bases between them. CDR1 and CDR2 (germline): MNHEY, SMNVEV (reference sequence). Original processing notes: Reference gene primer amplification in the assay estimated nucleated cell counts. Sequencing was performed with immunoSEQ multiplex PCR; in TCRdb, only in-frame clones are kept and a portion is missing. That table is the source of V, J and clone size, and D and trimming were worked out from the DNA. The table has more than 150,000 clones, roughly nine tenths seen once. The source material was peripheral blood. The chain is built from TRBV27 and TRBJ1-6; tentatively, D is TRBD1 (6 bases). This receptor was identified in a man aged 70 or older with active or convalescent COVID-19. The CDR3 nucleotides read TGTGCCAGCAGTTCACGACAGGCCTATAATTCACCCCTCCACTTT. Translating gives CASSSRQAYNSPLHF.